Reported below is one TCR beta chain. The record originates from a study of blood T cell repertoires in COVID-19. As for the study in general: Samples of COVID-19 (acute and convalescent) were obtained from the United States, Italy and Spain. PBMCs, B-cell-depleted T cells, or T cells provided the cDNA or gDNA that made up the material.

Per germline, CDR1 SGDLS and CDR2 YYNGEE. The CDR3 extends over 16 amino acids. V lost 4 bases and J lost 6; bases outside the gene matches: 14. In the source study's methods: The assay estimated nucleated cells by amplifying reference gene primers. Data came from immunoSEQ multiplex PCR; TCRdb stores just in-frame clones and leaves some out. For V, J and clone size, that table is used; D and trimming come from the DNA. The sample consists of approximately 70,000 clones, 82% of them appearing once. This TCR was recovered from a woman at least 80 years old with acute or convalescent COVID-19. The V gene is TRBV9, the J gene TRBJ2-3; 7 nucleotides align to TRBD2. The sequencing input was peripheral blood. CDR3 region: CASSLSTVRRGDTQYF. DNA for the CDR3: TGTGCCAGCAGCCTCTCAACAGTACGGCGGGGGGATACGCAGTATTTT.